This is a list of T cell receptor beta chains from one sample in a study of neurological immune-mediated disorders. MiXCR was run by TCRdb on the 5' RACE reads, yielding one entry per CDR3 protein. The data contain about 55,000 distinct CDR3 sequences, 3% to 4% of them singletons. Material for sequencing was CD4+ T cells from blood. These receptors originate from a woman between 35 and 50 years old with multiple sclerosis. Each CDR3 is given with its conserved first and last residue. The D gene is left open where the match is weak. Part of the rows lack a size; the others show once, few, many or a class for expanded clones.

len: 15
d_gene: TRBD1
v_gene: TRBV2
abundance: many
j_gene: TRBJ2-3
CDR3nt: TGTGCCAGCAGAAAAGAACAGGGGCACACAGATACGCAGTATTTT
CDR3aa: CASRKEQGHTDTQYF

len: 15
d_gene: TRBD1
v_gene: TRBV29-1
abundance: many
j_gene: TRBJ1-2
CDR3nt: TGCAGCGTTGTCCCCTCGGACAGGGCTGAGGGGGGCTACACCTTC
CDR3aa: CSVVPSDRAEGGYTF

len: 15
d_gene: NA
v_gene: TRBV5-5
abundance: once
j_gene: TRBJ2-7
CDR3nt: TGTGCCAGCAGCTTGAGAGGTTTACAGAACTTCGAGCAGTACTTC
CDR3aa: CASSLRGLQNFEQYF

len: 14
d_gene: TRBD1
v_gene: TRBV29-1
abundance: many
j_gene: TRBJ1-2
CDR3nt: TGCAGTGCACGACAGGGGCCCCAGGACTATGGCTACACCTTC
CDR3aa: CSARQGPQDYGYTF

len: 14
d_gene: NA
v_gene: TRBV5-1
abundance: many
j_gene: TRBJ2-2
CDR3nt: TGCGCCAGCAGCCTCACAGTGAACACCGGGGAGCTGTTTTTT
CDR3aa: CASSLTVNTGELFF

len: 18
d_gene: TRBD1
v_gene: TRBV6-6
abundance: NA
j_gene: TRBJ1-1
CDR3nt: TGTGCCAGCAGTTACTCCACAATGGGACAGGGGTTTTTCGCTGAAGCTTTCTTT
CDR3aa: CASSYSTMGQGFFAEAFF

len: 15
d_gene: TRBD1
v_gene: TRBV7-2
abundance: many
j_gene: TRBJ2-1
CDR3nt: TGTGCCAGCAGCGCAGGACAGGGGTTGTACAATGAGCAGTTCTTC
CDR3aa: CASSAGQGLYNEQFF

len: 14
d_gene: TRBD2
v_gene: TRBV5-1
abundance: many
j_gene: TRBJ2-5
CDR3nt: TGCGCCAGCCAAAGACTAGCGAATCAAGAGACCCAGTACTTC
CDR3aa: CASQRLANQETQYF

len: 14
d_gene: NA
v_gene: TRBV5-1
abundance: many
j_gene: TRBJ2-3
CDR3nt: TGCGCCAGCAGTGACAGAGCGGGCACAGATACGCAGTATTTT
CDR3aa: CASSDRAGTDTQYF

len: 13
d_gene: NA
v_gene: TRBV6-5
abundance: many
j_gene: TRBJ1-2
CDR3nt: TGTGCCAGCAGTCCGTTTGGGGGTTATGGCTACACCTTC
CDR3aa: CASSPFGGYGYTF

len: 15
d_gene: NA
v_gene: TRBV7-3
abundance: many
j_gene: TRBJ2-3
CDR3nt: TGTGCCAGCAGCTTAACTCCCCACTCCACAGATACGCAGTATTTT
CDR3aa: CASSLTPHSTDTQYF

len: 12
d_gene: TRBD2
v_gene: TRBV2
abundance: many
j_gene: TRBJ2-1
CDR3nt: TGTGCCAGCAGCTTAGAGCGGGGGACGAAGTTCTTC
CDR3aa: CASSLERGTKFF

len: 14
d_gene: NA
v_gene: TRBV3-1
abundance: medium-sized
j_gene: TRBJ2-1
CDR3nt: TGTGCCAGCAGCCCTAGGACAGTCTACAATGAGCAGTTCTTC
CDR3aa: CASSPRTVYNEQFF

len: 14
d_gene: NA
v_gene: TRBV14
abundance: many
j_gene: TRBJ2-7
CDR3nt: TGTGCCAGCAACAAAAGGGGAGGCTCCTACGAGCAGTACTTC
CDR3aa: CASNKRGGSYEQYF

len: 18
d_gene: TRBD2
v_gene: TRBV5-1
abundance: many
j_gene: TRBJ2-2
CDR3nt: TGCGCCAGCAGCTCCGGGACTAGCGGGGGGTCGAACACCGGGGAGCTGTTTTTT
CDR3aa: CASSSGTSGGSNTGELFF

len: 15
d_gene: NA
v_gene: TRBV7-9
abundance: many
j_gene: TRBJ2-2
CDR3nt: TGTGCCAGCAGCTTTTCTTCTGGGCGCGGGGGGGAGCTGTTTTTT
CDR3aa: CASSFSSGRGGELFF

len: 15
d_gene: TRBD1
v_gene: TRBV2
abundance: many
j_gene: TRBJ2-1
CDR3nt: TGTGCCAGCAAGAGCCGGACAGGGTTGAGGAATGAGCAGTTCTTC
CDR3aa: CASKSRTGLRNEQFF

len: 12
d_gene: NA
v_gene: TRBV12-3/TRBV12-4
abundance: many
j_gene: TRBJ1-1
CDR3nt: TGTGCCAGCAGTTTATACGGCGGTGAAGCTTTCTTT
CDR3aa: CASSLYGGEAFF

len: 15
d_gene: TRBD1
v_gene: TRBV12-5
abundance: many
j_gene: TRBJ2-7
CDR3nt: TGTGCTAGTGGTTTTACCCGGGACAGATCCTACGAGCAGTACTTC
CDR3aa: CASGFTRDRSYEQYF

len: 13
d_gene: NA
v_gene: TRBV27
abundance: many
j_gene: TRBJ2-7
CDR3nt: TGTGCCAGCAGGGGGGGGGGGCCTGACGAGCAGTACTTC
CDR3aa: CASRGGGPDEQYF

len: 17
d_gene: NA
v_gene: TRBV5-1
abundance: many
j_gene: TRBJ2-6
CDR3nt: TGCGCCAGCAGCTGGGACCAGTTACCCCCTGGGGCCAACGTCCTGACTTTC
CDR3aa: CASSWDQLPPGANVLTF

len: 13
d_gene: NA
v_gene: TRBV4-1
abundance: many
j_gene: TRBJ2-7
CDR3nt: TGCGCCAGCAGCCAATATGTTGATTACGAGCAGTACTTC
CDR3aa: CASSQYVDYEQYF

len: 15
d_gene: NA
v_gene: TRBV2
abundance: many
j_gene: TRBJ1-2
CDR3nt: TGTGCCAGCAGTGAAGAATACCTCGTTAACTATGGCTACACCTTC
CDR3aa: CASSEEYLVNYGYTF

len: 13
d_gene: NA
v_gene: TRBV2
abundance: many
j_gene: TRBJ2-1
CDR3nt: TGTGCCAGCGGGGCTAACTCCTACAATGAGCAGTTCTTC
CDR3aa: CASGANSYNEQFF

len: 14
d_gene: NA
v_gene: TRBV5-1
abundance: many
j_gene: TRBJ1-1
CDR3nt: TGCGCCAGCAGCTTCGGGGTTTCTAACACTGAAGCTTTCTTT
CDR3aa: CASSFGVSNTEAFF

len: 16
d_gene: NA
v_gene: TRBV5-1
abundance: many
j_gene: TRBJ1-5
CDR3nt: TGCGCCAGCAGCTTGGGGGTCCTAGGGGCGGGTCAGCCCCAGCATTTT
CDR3aa: CASSLGVLGAGQPQHF

len: 16
d_gene: TRBD1
v_gene: TRBV5-1
abundance: many
j_gene: TRBJ2-3
CDR3nt: TGCGCCAGCAGCTCGGGGACAGAACCTAGCACAGATACGCAGTATTTT
CDR3aa: CASSSGTEPSTDTQYF

len: 16
d_gene: TRBD1
v_gene: TRBV5-1
abundance: medium-sized
j_gene: TRBJ2-1
CDR3nt: TGCGCCAGCAGTTCTGGGGGGACAGGCCTTTACAATGAGCAGTTCTTC
CDR3aa: CASSSGGTGLYNEQFF

len: 14
d_gene: NA
v_gene: TRBV2
abundance: many
j_gene: TRBJ2-2
CDR3nt: TGTGCCAGCAGAGCCGGAACGAACACCGGGGAGCTGTTTTTT
CDR3aa: CASRAGTNTGELFF

len: 15
d_gene: NA
v_gene: TRBV6-2/TRBV6-3
abundance: many
j_gene: TRBJ1-1
CDR3nt: TGTGCCAGCAGTTACTCGGGAAACTTGAACACTGAAGCTTTCTTT
CDR3aa: CASSYSGNLNTEAFF

len: 14
d_gene: NA
v_gene: TRBV6-1
abundance: many
j_gene: TRBJ1-2
CDR3nt: TGTGCCAGCAGTGATCGACAGGACCTCTATGGCTACACCTTC
CDR3aa: CASSDRQDLYGYTF

len: 15
d_gene: TRBD2
v_gene: TRBV20-1
abundance: many
j_gene: TRBJ2-1
CDR3nt: TGCAGTGCTCGCACCCCTAGCGGGGGATACAATGAGCAGTTCTTC
CDR3aa: CSARTPSGGYNEQFF

len: 18
d_gene: NA
v_gene: TRBV4-1
abundance: many
j_gene: TRBJ2-7
CDR3nt: TGCGCCAGCAGCCAAGTTCGCCAAGGCGGCGGCTTCTCCTACGAGCAGTACTTC
CDR3aa: CASSQVRQGGGFSYEQYF

len: 12
d_gene: NA
v_gene: TRBV29-1
abundance: NA
j_gene: TRBJ1-1
CDR3nt: TGCAGCTTGAGGACGGGGGACACTGAAGCTTTCTTT
CDR3aa: CSLRTGDTEAFF

len: 15
d_gene: NA
v_gene: TRBV6-1
abundance: many
j_gene: TRBJ1-6
CDR3nt: TGTGCCAGCAGCGCCCACGGCGTCCCCAATTCACCCCTCCACTTT
CDR3aa: CASSAHGVPNSPLHF